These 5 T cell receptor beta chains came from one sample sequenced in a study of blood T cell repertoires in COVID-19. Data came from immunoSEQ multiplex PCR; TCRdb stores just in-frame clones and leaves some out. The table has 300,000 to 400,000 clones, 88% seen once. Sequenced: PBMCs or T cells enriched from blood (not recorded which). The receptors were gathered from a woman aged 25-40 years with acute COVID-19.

The CDR3 DNA reads TGTGCCAGCAGCAATCACTCATACGAGCAGTACTTC. It codes for CASSNHSYEQYF. The chain carries TRBV21-1 and TRBJ2-7; the D segment call TRBD2 is taken from the table without a DNA check. TRBV21-1 is assigned pseudogene status. The CDR3 spans 12 residues.

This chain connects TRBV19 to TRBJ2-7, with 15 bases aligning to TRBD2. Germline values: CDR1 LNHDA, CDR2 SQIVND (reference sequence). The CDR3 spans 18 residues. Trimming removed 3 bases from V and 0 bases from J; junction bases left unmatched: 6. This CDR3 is CASSMGLAGGSSSYEQYF. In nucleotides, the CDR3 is TGTGCCAGTAGTATGGGACTAGCGGGGGGCAGCAGCTCCTACGAGCAGTACTTC.

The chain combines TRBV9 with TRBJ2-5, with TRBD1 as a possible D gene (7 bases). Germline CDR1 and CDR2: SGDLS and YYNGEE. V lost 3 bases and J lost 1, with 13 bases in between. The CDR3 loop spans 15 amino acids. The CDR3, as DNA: TGTGCCAGCAGCGGCGGGACAGTGTTCCAAGAGACCCAGTACTTC. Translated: CASSGGTVFQETQYF.

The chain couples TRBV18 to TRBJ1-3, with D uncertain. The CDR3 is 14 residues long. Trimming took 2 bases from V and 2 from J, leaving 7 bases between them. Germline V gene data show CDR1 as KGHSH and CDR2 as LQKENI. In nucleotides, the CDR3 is TGTGCCAGCTCACCAGGAGTGGCTGGAAACACCATATATTTT. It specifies CASSPGVAGNTIYF.

Here the CDR3 reads CASTHQQGGDQPQHF. The CDR3 nucleotides are TGTGCCAGCACTCACCAACAAGGGGGGGATCAGCCCCAGCATTTT. The chain couples TRBV18 to TRBJ1-5; possible D gene TRBD1, 6 bases. V gave up 8 bases and J gave up 5 bases, with 19 bases separating them. The CDR3 sequence is 15 residues long. Germline V CDR1 and CDR2: KGHSH, LQKENI.